This record looks at one T cell receptor (beta chain) sequence and its context. No antigen is known for it. No base-level quality is on record; no much larger clone is a single base apart. Library preparation used the immunoSEQ multiplex PCR assay. This is the immuneACCESS table as TCRdb keeps it, with only in-frame sequences that have V and J called. A part of the clones is gone; compared with another copy, unresolved V genes explain less than half, and the rest is unexplained. The sample table holds about 87,000 clones, of which 93% were seen once. In total, the top ten clones hold 1.3% to 1.5% of the sample. This sample is drawn from a study of T cell changes during pregnancy in multiple sclerosis (dated by TCRdb to about 2019). Broadly, across the study: The study examined how the T cell repertoire changed over the course of pregnancy in women with multiple sclerosis.

This specimen consisted of peripheral blood, obtained in the third trimester of pregnancy. The receptor's source is a female donor in good health, enrolled as a control in a pregnancy study.

The nucleotide sequence is given as TGTGCCAGCAGTAAGGACTTGAACAATGAGCAGTTCTTC. It translates as CASSKDLNNEQFF. The V and J genes are TRBV27 and TRBJ2-1, with TRBD2 tentatively as D gene (5 bases match). V loses 5 bases of germline sequence and J loses 5 bases, and the interval between the two ends is 10 bases. From the cysteine up to the phenylalanine, the CDR3 has a length of 13 residues. Kept here is only the CDR3 DNA, which spans 39 bases and is read in frame from base 1. Taken from the germline V gene (reference sequence), the CDR1 and CDR2 loops are MNHEY and SMNVEV.